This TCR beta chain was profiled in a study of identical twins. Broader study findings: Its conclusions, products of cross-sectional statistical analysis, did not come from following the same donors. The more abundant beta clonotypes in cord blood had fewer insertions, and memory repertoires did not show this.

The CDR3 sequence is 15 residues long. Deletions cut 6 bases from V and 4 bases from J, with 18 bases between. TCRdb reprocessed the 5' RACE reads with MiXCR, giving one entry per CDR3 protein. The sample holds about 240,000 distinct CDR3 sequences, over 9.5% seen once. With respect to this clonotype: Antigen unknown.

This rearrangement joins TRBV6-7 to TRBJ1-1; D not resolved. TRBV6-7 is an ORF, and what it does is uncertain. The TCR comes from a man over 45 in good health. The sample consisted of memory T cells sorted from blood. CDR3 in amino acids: CASSLPQTGITEAFF. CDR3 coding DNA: TGTGCCAGCAGCCTCCCCCAGACGGGCATCACTGAAGCTTTCTTT.